This TCR beta chain is from a study of graft-versus-host responses after intestinal transplantation. The overall study: The recipients all started with anti-thymocyte globulin induction and then took tacrolimus and steroids for two to four years. Study results and caveats: Declines in HvG clones occurring early post-transplant were associated with peak circulating GvH clone levels. Allografts from individuals with graft-donor T cell macrochimerism displayed high graft-versus-host to host-versus-graft clonal ratios. Investigators detected GvH clones in recipient marrow, with some emerging earlier in ileum or blood.

Clones were sequenced by immunoSEQ multiplex PCR, and TCRdb holds only the in-frame ones, with some missing. The repertoire holds more than 90,000 clones, with more than 90% as singletons. As regards this clone: Antigen: not known.

Germline loops: CDR1 SNHLY, CDR2 FYNNEI. CDR3 length: 13 residues. V was trimmed by 1 base and J by 3 bases, leaving 4 bases between them. The sequence came from a human donor who was the organ donor for an intestinal transplant. The starting material was unstimulated CD4+ T cells sorted from spleen or lymph node cells, obtained before transplant. The V gene is TRBV2, the J gene TRBJ1-3; D is undetermined. The DNA of the CDR3 is TGTGCCAGCAGTGAAGATCATGGAAACACCATATATTTT. It is translated as CASSEDHGNTIYF.